Here is one T cell receptor beta chain with its context. V gave up 5 bases and J gave up 5 bases; unmatched junction bases: 9. The CDR3 sequence is 15 residues long. The entry originates in a study of response to subunit inactivated influenza vaccine. Via MiXCR, TCRdb re-called the RT-PCR reads, giving one row per CDR3 protein. The top ten hold 10% of the sample, which has 250,000 to 350,000 distinct CDR3 sequences, approximately 23% seen once. The sequence was obtained from a man between 50 and 69 years old who received an inactivated influenza vaccine. The chain employs TRBV12-3 or TRBV12-4 and TRBJ2-5; 9 positions agree with TRBD2. This sample comprised PBMCs from blood, obtained less than 22 months after vaccination. CDR3: CASSRGGAVPETQYF. The CDR3 DNA is TGTGCCAGCAGTCGCGGGGGGGCAGTCCCCGAGACCCAGTACTTC.